The 12 T cell receptor beta chains below come from one sample, sequenced in a study of shared clonotypes between healthy human individuals (TCRdb year 2020). Library creation used the immunoSEQ multiplex PCR assay. The source is immuneACCESS, and TCRdb retained only in-frame sequences with V and J called. Part of the clones is not carried over; for the studies checked, unresolved V genes explain less than half of this, and the remainder is unexplained. Within this sample are approximately 2.3 million clones, with roughly 93% of them counted one time only. Together, the top ten hold 0.35% to 0.5% of the sample. The sequencing sample was made of naive CD4+ T cells from PBMCs. The cell subset or site label on this specimen signifies: CD45RA+ positively selected. These receptors all stem from a man younger than 35 in good health. Some clones in this sample may be carry-over from other donors' samples.

The chain joins TRBV19 to TRBJ2-5; no firm D call. Germline CDR1 and CDR2: LNHDA and SQIVND (reference sequence). V lost 4 bases to trimming and J lost 4 bases, with 10 bases between them. The CDR3 runs 13 residues. The CDR3 region is CASSTIIRETQYF. CDR3 DNA: TGTGCCAGTAGTACAATCATCAGAGAGACCCAGTACTTC.

V and J are TRBV11-3 and TRBJ1-1; D unresolved. The germline V and J ends were trimmed by 0 bases and 1 base, with 3 bases remaining between them. Germline V lookup: CDR1 SGHNT, CDR2 YENEEA. The CDR3 has 13 amino acids. This CDR3 reads CASSLEPNTEAFF. DNA of the CDR3: TGTGCCAGCAGCTTAGAGCCGAACACTGAAGCTTTCTTT. Combining the CDR3 with reference TRBV11-3 and TRBJ1-1 gives the whole variable domain EAGVVQSPRYKIIEKKQPVAFWCNPISGHNTLYWYLQNLGQGPELLIRYENEEAVDDSQLPKDRFSAERLKGVDSTLKIQPAELGDSAVYLCASSLEPNTEAFFGQGTRLTVV.

This sequence joins TRBV28 and TRBJ2-7, with 12 positions matching TRBD2. Germline CDR1 and CDR2: MDHEN and SYDVKM. This CDR3 comprises 14 residues. DNA of the CDR3: TGTGTCGGACTAGCGGGGCCTAGCTCCTACGAGCAGTACTTC. Translation: CVGLAGPSSYEQYF.

The rearrangement links TRBV6-5 to TRBJ1-1; TRBD1 is a possible D gene (5 bases). Deletions cut 6 bases from V and 2 bases from J, with 16 bases between. Germline V gene sequence: CDR1 MNHEY, CDR2 SVGAGI. CDR3 size: 15 residues. The chain's CDR3 is CASSFQFDSNTEAFF. CDR3 bases: TGTGCCAGCAGCTTCCAGTTCGACAGCAACACTGAAGCTTTCTTT.

V gene TRBV9 combines with J gene TRBJ2-3, with 9 bases aligning to TRBD1. J was trimmed by 3 bases and V by 4 bases; bases with no gene match: 3. CDR1 and CDR2 from the germline V gene are SGDLS and YYNGEE. This CDR3 region has 14 residues. DNA for the CDR3: TGTGCCAGCAGCCCGGACAGGGGTACAGATACGCAGTATTTT. Translating gives CASSPDRGTDTQYF.

The V gene is TRBV7-9, the J gene TRBJ1-3, with 7 bases identical to TRBD1. The J call may be wrong; the DNA end is better matched by TRBJ2-2. The CDR3 consists of 16 residues. Germline values: CDR1 SEHNR, CDR2 FQNEAQ (reference sequence). The CDR3 bases are TGTGCCAGCAGCCAAGAAGGGGGCAGGAACACCGGGGAGCTGTTTTTT. Translating gives CASSQEGGRNTGELFF.

The genes are TRBV6-1 and TRBJ2-1; D unclear. CDR1 and CDR2 from the germline V gene are MNHNS and SASEGT. Trimming took 7 bases from V and 4 from J, leaving 11 bases between them. This CDR3 is 13 amino acids long. CDR3 residues: CASNSGPYNEQFF. For the CDR3, the DNA is TGTGCCAGCAATTCCGGGCCTTACAATGAGCAGTTCTTC.

To note about this clone: Other DNA sequences in the sample encode the same CDR3. The CDR3 loop is CASSLGLAGREETQYF. CDR3 nucleotide sequence: TGCGCCAGCAGCCTGGGACTAGCGGGACGCGAAGAGACCCAGTACTTC. The chain joins TRBV5-1 to TRBJ2-5, with 13 nucleotides matching TRBD2. CDR1 and CDR2 (germline): SGHRS, YFSETQ. The CDR3 runs 16 residues. The V and J ends lost 4 bases and 3 bases, in that order; junction bases with no gene match: 6.

A word on this clone: The junction differs from germline at one of its ends, possibly a read error. The chain employs TRBV18 and TRBJ2-3; D remains ambiguous. This CDR3 spans 13 amino acids. Germline assignment: CDR1 KGHSH and CDR2 LQKENI. The CDR3 protein is CASSTPDTDTQYF. CDR3 nucleotide sequence: TGTGCCAGCTCAACACCTGACACAGATACGCAGTATTTT. Filled out from reference TRBV18 and TRBJ2-3, the complete variable domain reads NAGVMQNPRHLVRRRGQEARLRCSPMKGHSHVYWYRQLPEEGLKFMVYLQKENIIDESGMPKERFSAEFPKEGPSILRIQQVVRGDSAAYFCASSTPDTDTQYFGPGTRLTVL.

The J gene is TRBJ2-3, the V gene TRBV19, with D perhaps TRBD1 (5 bases). Germline loops: CDR1 LNHDA, CDR2 SQIVND (reference sequence). Trimming cost V 5 bases and J 2 bases, with 11 bases left between them. This CDR3 comprises 14 residues. The CDR3 region is CASSQGRYTDTQYF. The CDR3 DNA follows: TGTGCCAGTAGTCAGGGTCGGTACACAGATACGCAGTATTTT.

This rearrangement joins TRBV7-9 to TRBJ2-7; maybe TRBD2 (5 bases). The V gene lost 3 bases and the J gene lost 0 bases, with 6 bases spanning the gap. The CDR3 runs 13 residues. Germline CDR1 is SEHNR and CDR2 is FQNEAQ (reference sequence). CDR3: CASSLLASYEQYF. CDR3 nucleotide sequence: TGTGCCAGCAGCTTGCTAGCCTCCTACGAGCAGTACTTC.

This sequence joins TRBV4-2 and TRBJ2-1; 7 bases fit TRBD2. The CDR3 spans 12 residues. In germline, CDR1 is LGHNA, CDR2 YNFKEQ. Losses at the gene ends were 4 bases for V and 7 bases for J; bases not matched to a gene: 1. Written as DNA, the CDR3 is TGTGCCAGCAGCCGTAGCGGGAATGAGCAGTTCTTC. Its protein product is CASSRSGNEQFF.